This TCR beta chain is from a study of graft-versus-host responses after intestinal transplantation. Sequenced by immunoSEQ multiplex PCR; TCRdb stores in-frame clones only, minus some. Of 90,000 to 130,000 clones listed, roughly nine tenths are singletons. A note on this clone: What it binds is not known.

This CDR3 contains 13 residues. Germline CDR1 reads SNHLY; CDR2 reads FYNNEI. V shed 6 bases and J 2 bases; nucleotides not matched to a gene: 3. Sequences were derived from unstimulated CD4+ T cells sorted from spleen or lymph node cells, sampled before transplant. The rearrangement joins TRBV2 to TRBJ1-1; TRBD1 agrees at 7 bases. The sequence was obtained from a human donor who was the organ donor for an intestinal transplant. Here the CDR3 DNA reads TGTGCCAGCAGCCGACAGGGAAACACTGAAGCTTTCTTT. This codes for CASSRQGNTEAFF.